This is a list of T cell receptor beta chains from one sample in a study of cytomegalovirus exposure and HLA in healthy donors. The table came from immunoSEQ multiplex PCR; TCRdb's copy has only in-frame clones and leaves some out. The sample lists roughly 90,000 clones; roughly four fifths were seen once. Sequenced sample: PBMCs. Receptors originate from a man aged 30 to 45 in good health and CMV-seropositive. CDR3s include the opening cysteine and the closing phenylalanine or tryptophan. Fields, in order: J gene, D gene, clone size, V gene, CDR3 protein, CDR3 DNA. A D gene is named only where the DNA matches it firmly. Clone size is not always given. Where it is, it says once, few, many or a class for expanded clones.

>TRBJ1-2|TRBD1|-|TRBV28
CASSFIAPGQGANGYTF
TGTGCCAGCAGTTTTATCGCCCCGGGACAGGGGGCTAATGGCTACACCTTC
>TRBJ1-5|-|-|TRBV28
CASSLSGWDQPQHF
TGTGCCAGCAGTTTATCGGGATGGGATCAGCCCCAGCATTTT
>TRBJ2-1|TRBD2|-|TRBV14
CASSQSLAGVAEQFF
TGTGCCAGCAGCCAATCGCTTGCGGGGGTGGCGGAGCAGTTCTTC
>TRBJ2-1|TRBD2|-|TRBV14
CASSQALAGGPVEQFF
TGTGCCAGCAGCCAAGCACTAGCGGGAGGTCCCGTCGAGCAGTTCTTC
>TRBJ2-5|-|-|TRBV7-2
CASSPRLASEIQETQYF
TGTGCCAGCAGCCCCCGCCTGGCTAGCGAGATCCAAGAGACCCAGTACTTC
>TRBJ2-2|-|-|TRBV7-9
CASSPSKGGAPTGELFF
TGTGCCAGCAGCCCGTCGAAGGGCGGGGCCCCTACCGGGGAGCTGTTTTTT
>TRBJ1-5|TRBD1|-|TRBV28
CASSSPGTGGYQPQHF
TGTGCCAGCAGTTCCCCGGGGACAGGGGGTTATCAGCCCCAGCATTTT
>TRBJ1-2|-|-|TRBV9
CASRGHRNYGYTF
TGTGCCAGCAGGGGGCACAGGAACTATGGCTACACCTTC
>TRBJ2-7|-|-|TRBV2
CASSEQGPAHEQYF
TGTGCCAGCAGTGAGCAGGGTCCTGCCCACGAGCAGTACTTC
>TRBJ1-4|-|-|TRBV11-2
CASSLRHGSNEKLFF
TGTGCCAGCAGCTTACGACACGGATCTAATGAAAAACTGTTTTTT
>TRBJ2-7|TRBD2|-|TRBV30
CAWSGLAGGSHEQYF
TGTGCCTGGAGCGGACTAGCGGGAGGGAGCCACGAGCAGTACTTC
>TRBJ2-7|TRBD2|-|TRBV28
CASNRLALDEQYF
TGTGCCAGCAATAGACTAGCGTTGGACGAGCAGTACTTC
>TRBJ1-3|-|-|TRBV28
CASSLRGISGNTIYF
TGTGCCAGCAGTTTACGGGGGATATCTGGAAACACCATATATTTT
>TRBJ1-5|TRBD1|once|TRBV15
CATSWDRGSNQPQHF
TGTGCCACCAGTTGGGACAGAGGTAGCAATCAGCCCCAGCATTTT
>TRBJ2-3|-|few|TRBV2
CASSGESTDTQYF
TGTGCCAGCAGTGGAGAGAGCACAGATACGCAGTATTTT
>TRBJ2-7|TRBD2|-|TRBV27
CASRGGASYEQYF
TGTGCCAGTAGGGGAGGGGCCTCCTACGAGCAGTACTTC
>TRBJ2-1|TRBD2|-|TRBV28
CASSFLIGTSGSNEQFF
TGTGCCAGCAGTTTCCTCATTGGGACTAGCGGGTCCAATGAGCAGTTCTTC
>TRBJ2-1|TRBD2|-|TRBV7-6
CASSLGVAGAYNEQFF
TGTGCCAGCAGCTTAGGAGTAGCGGGAGCCTACAATGAGCAGTTCTTC
>TRBJ2-7|-|-|TRBV27
CASSLSGDYSIYEQYF
TGTGCCAGCAGTTTATCCGGGGATTATTCCATCTACGAGCAGTACTTC
>TRBJ2-2|TRBD1|-|TRBV4-3
CASSQEYEGQGNTGELFF
TGCGCCAGCAGCCAAGAGTATGAGGGACAGGGGAACACCGGGGAGCTGTTTTTT
>TRBJ2-5|TRBD2|-|TRBV11-2
CASSPYSGGEETQYF
TGTGCCAGCAGCCCCTATAGCGGGGGAGAAGAGACCCAGTACTTC
>TRBJ1-4|TRBD1|-|TRBV5-1
CASSLGLLTGAQRANEKLFF
TGCGCCAGCAGCTTGGGCCTGTTGACAGGGGCCCAAAGGGCTAATGAAAAACTGTTTTTT
>TRBJ2-7|-|-|TRBV30
CAWSVGQFSYEQYF
TGTGCCTGGAGTGTTGGGCAGTTCTCCTACGAGCAGTACTTC
>TRBJ2-2|-|-|TRBV27
CASSLMQSNTGELFF
TGTGCCAGCAGTTTGATGCAGTCTAACACCGGGGAGCTGTTTTTT
>TRBJ1-5|-|-|TRBV7-2
CASSLVGDQPQHF
TGTGCCAGCAGCTTAGTCGGTGATCAGCCCCAGCATTTT
>TRBJ1-6|TRBD1|-|TRBV6-1
CASSEAGQEGWGPLHF
TGTGCCAGCAGTGAAGCGGGACAGGAGGGCTGGGGACCCCTCCACTTT
>TRBJ1-3|-|few|TRBV14
CASSQESGISGNTIYF
TGTGCCAGCAGCCAAGAATCGGGTATTTCTGGAAACACCATATATTTT